The 5 T cell receptor beta chains given below trace back to one sample, sequenced in a study of blood T cell repertoires in COVID-19 (dated by TCRdb to about 2020). The library was obtained by the immunoSEQ multiplex PCR assay. This immuneACCESS table, as held by TCRdb, lists in-frame sequences with V and J called but not all clones. Of the missing ones, under half trace to an unresolved V gene in checked studies; the others have no known cause. This sample gives about 70,000 clones in total; around 90% of them show up just once. Together, the top ten hold approximately 10% of the sample. Material: peripheral blood. The receptor source for this set is a woman between 18 and 29 years old with acute or convalescent COVID-19.

This clone was counted between two and nine times. The gene calls are TRBV5-5 and TRBJ2-7; TRBD1 might be the D (5 bases). This CDR3 is 16 amino acids long. V lost 0 bases and J 3 bases, leaving 16 bases between the germline ends. CDR1 SGHKS and CDR2 YYEKEE come from the germline V gene (reference sequence). This chain's CDR3 is CASSLAEVSRGYEQYF. The CDR3 DNA is TGTGCCAGCAGCTTGGCCGAAGTAAGTAGGGGCTACGAGCAGTACTTC.

Here the CDR3 DNA reads TGCAGCGTTGAATCTGGGGCCAACAGGGGTTTCTTT. Translation gives CSVESGANRGFF. The rearrangement uses TRBV29-1 and TRBJ1-1, with 7 positions matching TRBD1. Germline CDR1 is SQVTM and CDR2 is ANQGSEA. This CDR3 has 12 amino acids. V trimming: 2 bases; J trimming: 13 bases; junction bases outside the gene matches: 10. Variable domain in full (rest from reference TRBV29-1 and TRBJ1-1): SAVISQKPSRDICQRGTSLTIQCQVDSQVTMMFWYRQQPGQSLTLIATANQGSEATYESGFVIDKFPISRPNLTFSTLTVSNMSPEDSSIYLCSVESGANRGFFGQGTRLTVV.

The CDR3, as DNA: TGTGCCTGGAGCGAGCAGGGGGCCACTGAAGCTTTCTTT. It yields the protein CAWSEQGATEAFF. This rearrangement joins TRBV30 to TRBJ1-1; 8 bases align to TRBD1. Germline V gene sequence: CDR1 GTSNPN, CDR2 SVGIG (reference sequence). CDR3 length: 13 residues. The trim removed 3 bases at V and 4 bases at J, leaving 4 bases unmatched. The full variable domain, in which reference TRBV30 and TRBJ1-1 provide the parts outside the CDR3, is SQTIHQWPATLVQPVGSPLSLECTVEGTSNPNLYWYRQAAGRGLQLLFYSVGIGQISSEVPQNLSASRPQDRQFILSSKKLLLSDSGFYLCAWSEQGATEAFFGQGTRLTVV.

This clone appeared a single time. V gene TRBV5-1 combines with J gene TRBJ2-4; 7 bases are shared with TRBD1. CDR1 SGHRS and CDR2 YFSETQ come from the germline V gene. The CDR3 has 15 amino acids. V lost 4 bases and J lost 2; bases outside the gene matches: 6. CDR3 nucleotides: TGCGCCAGCAGCCCCGACAGGGCGACCAAAAACATTCAGTACTTC. Its translation is CASSPDRATKNIQYF. Together with reference TRBV5-1 and TRBJ2-4, the CDR3 gives the full variable domain: KAGVTQTPRYLIKTRGQQVTLSCSPISGHRSVSWYQQTPGQGLQFLFEYFSETQRNKGNFPGRFSGRQFSNSRSEMNVSTLELGDSALYLCASSPDRATKNIQYFGAGTRLSVL.

This sequence joins TRBV14 and TRBJ1-2; D is perhaps TRBD1 (5 bases). This CDR3 is 14 amino acids long. Germline CDR1 is SGHDN and CDR2 is FVKESK. V was trimmed by 3 bases and J by 0 bases, leaving 8 bases between them. Here the CDR3 reads CASSQTQANYGYTF. The CDR3 DNA is TGTGCCAGCAGCCAGACACAGGCTAACTATGGCTACACCTTC.